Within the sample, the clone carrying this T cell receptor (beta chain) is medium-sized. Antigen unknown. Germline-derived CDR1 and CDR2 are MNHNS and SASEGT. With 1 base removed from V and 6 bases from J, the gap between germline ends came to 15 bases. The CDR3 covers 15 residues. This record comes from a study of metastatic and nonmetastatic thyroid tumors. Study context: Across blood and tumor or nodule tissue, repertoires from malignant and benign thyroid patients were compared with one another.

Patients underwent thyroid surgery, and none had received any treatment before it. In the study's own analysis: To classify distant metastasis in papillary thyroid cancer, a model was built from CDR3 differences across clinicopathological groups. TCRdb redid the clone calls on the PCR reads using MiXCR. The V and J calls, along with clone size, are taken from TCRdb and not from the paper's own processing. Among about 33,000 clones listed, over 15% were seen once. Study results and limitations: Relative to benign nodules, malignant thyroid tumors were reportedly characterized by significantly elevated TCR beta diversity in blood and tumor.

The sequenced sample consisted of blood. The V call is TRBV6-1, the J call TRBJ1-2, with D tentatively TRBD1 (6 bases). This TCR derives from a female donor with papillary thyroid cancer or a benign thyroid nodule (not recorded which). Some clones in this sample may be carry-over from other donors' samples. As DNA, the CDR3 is TGTGCCAGCAGTGAAGATATAGGGGGGTGGGATGGCTACACCTTC. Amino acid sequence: CASSEDIGGWDGYTF.